The present T cell receptor beta chain was sequenced within a study of cytomegalovirus exposure and HLA in healthy donors. General observations from the study: The investigators catalogued 164 TCR beta chains as cytomegalovirus-associated.

The V segment lost 0 bases and the J segment 1 base; nucleotides outside the gene matches: 9. Germline CDR1 is LNHNV and CDR2 is YYDKDF (reference sequence). The CDR3 spans 20 residues. Remarks on this clone: Its antigen is not known.

PCR primers comprised 60 Vbeta and 13 Jbeta primers. TCRdb's table, derived via immunoSEQ multiplex PCR, lists solely in-frame clones and lacks some. The data hold around 150,000 clones, with 79% observed a single time. The source material was PBMCs. This sequence originates from a man between 40 and 49 years old in good health and CMV-seropositive. V is TRBV15 and J is TRBJ2-7, with TRBD2 matching 16 bases. The CDR3 spells CATSRDWGLAGGIGSYEQYF. CDR3 DNA sequence: TGTGCCACCAGCAGAGATTGGGGACTAGCGGGAGGGATTGGGTCCTACGAGCAGTACTTC.